This TCR beta chain was sequenced for a study of cytomegalovirus exposure and HLA in healthy donors. Study as a whole: A later analysis reported the 100 to 150 validation repertoires used the same platform as the roughly 700 first-cohort repertoires. Notes on the study in general: High specificity and sensitivity for cytomegalovirus status were reported for the classifier.

Assay used: immunoSEQ multiplex PCR; TCRdb lists only in-frame clones, some missing. The sample lists about 98,000 clones; roughly 94% were seen once. This clone was seen a single time. Its antigen is not identified. This CDR3 is 14 amino acids long. In germline, CDR1 is LNHDA, CDR2 SQIVND (reference sequence). The V gene lost 9 bases and the J gene lost 4 bases, with 19 bases spanning the gap. The receptor comes from a woman between 18 and 30 years old in good health and CMV-seronegative. Sequencing used PBMCs. The rearrangement links TRBV19 to TRBJ2-7, with a tentative D call TRBD2 (6 bases). For the CDR3, the DNA is TGTGCCAGCTCGGCGGCGGGGTCGGGATACGAGCAGTACTTC. Encoded protein: CASSAAGSGYEQYF.